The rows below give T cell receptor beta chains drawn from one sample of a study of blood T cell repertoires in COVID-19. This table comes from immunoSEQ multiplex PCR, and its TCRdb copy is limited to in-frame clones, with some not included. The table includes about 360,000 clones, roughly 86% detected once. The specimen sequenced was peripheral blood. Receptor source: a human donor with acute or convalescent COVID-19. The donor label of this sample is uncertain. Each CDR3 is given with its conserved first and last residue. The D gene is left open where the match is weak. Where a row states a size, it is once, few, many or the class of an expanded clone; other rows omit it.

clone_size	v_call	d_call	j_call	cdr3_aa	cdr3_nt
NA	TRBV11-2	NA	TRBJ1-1	CASSHNTGNTEAFF	TGTGCCAGCAGCCATAATACCGGGAACACTGAAGCTTTCTTT
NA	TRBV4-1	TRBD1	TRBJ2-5	CASSQAGTVIQETQYF	TGCGCCAGCAGCCAAGCGGGGACAGTCATCCAAGAGACCCAGTACTTC
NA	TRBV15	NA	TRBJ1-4	CATSRARANLEKLFF	TGTGCCACCAGCAGAGCAAGAGCCAACCTAGAAAAACTGTTTTTT
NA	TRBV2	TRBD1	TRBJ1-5	CASSESATRTGHHQPQHF	TGTGCCAGCAGTGAAAGCGCAACTCGGACAGGACATCATCAGCCCCAGCATTTT
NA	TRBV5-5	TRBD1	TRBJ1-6	CASSIRGGADSPLHF	TGTGCCAGCTCGATCAGAGGGGGCGCGGATTCACCCCTCCACTTT
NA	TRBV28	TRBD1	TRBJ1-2	CASSFWGTGGPRGYTF	TGTGCCAGCAGTTTTTGGGGGACAGGGGGCCCGCGGGGCTACACCTTC
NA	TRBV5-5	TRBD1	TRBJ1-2	CASSGRRDSYGYTF	TGTGCCAGCAGCGGGAGGCGGGACAGCTATGGCTACACCTTC
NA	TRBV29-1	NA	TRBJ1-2	CSVEVFRTDGYTF	TGCAGCGTTGAAGTCTTCAGGACAGATGGCTACACCTTC
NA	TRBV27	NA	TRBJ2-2	CASSFSKGVTGELFF	TGTGCCAGCAGTTTTAGCAAGGGGGTCACCGGGGAGCTGTTTTTT
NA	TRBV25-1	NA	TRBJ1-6	CASSELEAVNSPLHF	TGTGCCAGCAGTGAATTGGAAGCGGTGAATTCACCCCTCCACTTT
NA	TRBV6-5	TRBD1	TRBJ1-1	CASSKRQGNTEAFF	TGTGCCAGCAGTAAAAGACAGGGGAACACTGAAGCTTTCTTT
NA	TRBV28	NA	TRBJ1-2	CASSGSGVPNYGYTF	TGTGCCAGCAGTGGATCGGGTGTTCCTAACTATGGCTACACCTTC
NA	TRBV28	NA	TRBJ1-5	CASSLVGRGGFGNQPQHF	TGTGCCAGCAGTTTAGTAGGGAGAGGGGGTTTCGGCAATCAGCCCCAGCATTTT
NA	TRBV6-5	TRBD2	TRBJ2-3	CASSFGRGERTQYF	TGTGCCAGCAGTTTTGGGCGGGGGGAACGTACGCAGTATTTT
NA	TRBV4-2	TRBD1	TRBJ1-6	CASRKGPGQVDPTNNSPLHF	TGTGCCAGCAGAAAAGGGCCGGGACAGGTAGACCCCACAAACAATTCACCCCTCCACTTT
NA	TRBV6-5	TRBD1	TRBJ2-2	CASSIGQGYRGELFF	TGTGCCAGCAGTATCGGACAGGGGTATCGCGGGGAGCTGTTTTTT
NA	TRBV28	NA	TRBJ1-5	CASSSAGRGWSNQPQHF	TGTGCCAGCAGTTCGGCAGGGCGAGGCTGGAGCAATCAGCCCCAGCATTTT
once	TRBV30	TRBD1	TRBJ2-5	CAWRKPGQQETQYF	TGTGCCTGGAGGAAGCCGGGACAGCAAGAGACCCAGTACTTC
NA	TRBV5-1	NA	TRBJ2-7	CASSEPAGNYEQYF	TGCGCCAGCAGCGAGCCGGCCGGGAACTACGAGCAGTACTTC
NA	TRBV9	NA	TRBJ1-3	CASSVASTGNTIYF	TGTGCCAGCAGCGTAGCGAGTACTGGAAACACCATATATTTT
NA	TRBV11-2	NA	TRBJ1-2	CASSRAGFNYGYTF	TGTGCCAGCAGCCGAGCAGGGTTTAACTATGGCTACACCTTC
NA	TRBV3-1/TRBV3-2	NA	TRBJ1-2	CASSHGGRGGYTF	TGTGCCAGCAGCCATGGGGGGAGGGGTGGCTACACCTTC
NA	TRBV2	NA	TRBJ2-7	CASSEARYEQYF	TGTGCCAGCAGTGAAGCCCGCTACGAGCAGTACTTC